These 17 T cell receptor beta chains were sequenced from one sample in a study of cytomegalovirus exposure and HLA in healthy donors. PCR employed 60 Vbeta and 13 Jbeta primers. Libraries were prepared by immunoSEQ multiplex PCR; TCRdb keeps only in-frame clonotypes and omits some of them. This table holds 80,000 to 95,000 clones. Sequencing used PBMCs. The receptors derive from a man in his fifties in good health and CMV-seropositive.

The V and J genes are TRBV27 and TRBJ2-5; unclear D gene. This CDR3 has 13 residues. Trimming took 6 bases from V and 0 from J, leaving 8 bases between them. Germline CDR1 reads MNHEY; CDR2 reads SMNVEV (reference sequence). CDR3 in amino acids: CASSPRYQETQYF. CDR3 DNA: TGTGCCAGCAGCCCCAGGTACCAAGAGACCCAGTACTTC.

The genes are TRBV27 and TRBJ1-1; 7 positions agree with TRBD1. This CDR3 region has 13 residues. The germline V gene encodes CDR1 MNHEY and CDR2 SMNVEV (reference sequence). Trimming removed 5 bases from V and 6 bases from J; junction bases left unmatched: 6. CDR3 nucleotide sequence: TGTGCCAGCAGTCTACAGGGGACGGCTGAAGCTTTCTTT. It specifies CASSLQGTAEAFF.

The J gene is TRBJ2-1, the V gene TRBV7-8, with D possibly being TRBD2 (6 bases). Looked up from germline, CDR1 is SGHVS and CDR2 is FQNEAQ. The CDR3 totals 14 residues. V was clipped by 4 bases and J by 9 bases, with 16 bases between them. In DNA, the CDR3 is TGTGCCAGCAGCTGGGGGGACTCTCGGGGTGAGCAGTTCTTC. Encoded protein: CASSWGDSRGEQFF.

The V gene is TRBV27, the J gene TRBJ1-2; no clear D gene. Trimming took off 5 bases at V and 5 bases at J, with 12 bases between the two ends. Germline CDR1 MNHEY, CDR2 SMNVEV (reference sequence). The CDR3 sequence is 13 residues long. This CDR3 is CASSRETVYGYTF. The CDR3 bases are TGTGCCAGCAGTAGGGAGACGGTGTATGGCTACACCTTC.

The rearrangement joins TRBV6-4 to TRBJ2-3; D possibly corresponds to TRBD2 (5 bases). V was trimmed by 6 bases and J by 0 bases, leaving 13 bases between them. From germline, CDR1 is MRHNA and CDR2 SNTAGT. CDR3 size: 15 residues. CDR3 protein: CASRREDWSTDTQYF. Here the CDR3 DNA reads TGTGCCAGCAGGCGAGAGGACTGGAGCACAGATACGCAGTATTTT.

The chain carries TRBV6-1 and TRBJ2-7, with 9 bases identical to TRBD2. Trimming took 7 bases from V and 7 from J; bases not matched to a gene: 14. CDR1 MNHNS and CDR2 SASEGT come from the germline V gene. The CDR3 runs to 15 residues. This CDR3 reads CASIPRGSGRWEQYV. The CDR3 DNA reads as TGTGCCAGCATCCCCCGGGGGAGCGGGAGGTGGGAGCAGTACGTC.

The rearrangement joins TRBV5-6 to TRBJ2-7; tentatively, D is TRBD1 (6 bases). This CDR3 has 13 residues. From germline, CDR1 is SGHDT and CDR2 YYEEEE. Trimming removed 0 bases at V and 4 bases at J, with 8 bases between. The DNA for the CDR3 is TGTGCCAGCAGCTTGGTCGGACAGTACGAGCAGTACTTC. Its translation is CASSLVGQYEQYF.

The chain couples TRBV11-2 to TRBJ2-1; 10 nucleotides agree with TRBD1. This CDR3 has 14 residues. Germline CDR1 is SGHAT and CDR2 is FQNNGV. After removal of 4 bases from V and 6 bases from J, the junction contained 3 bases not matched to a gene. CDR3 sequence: CASSSGQGINEQFF. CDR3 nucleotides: TGTGCCAGCAGCTCGGGACAGGGGATCAATGAGCAGTTCTTC.

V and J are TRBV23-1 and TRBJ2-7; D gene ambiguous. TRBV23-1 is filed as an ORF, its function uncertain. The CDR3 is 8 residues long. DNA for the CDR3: TGCGCCAGCAGTCACGTGGGCGTC. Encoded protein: CASSHVGV.

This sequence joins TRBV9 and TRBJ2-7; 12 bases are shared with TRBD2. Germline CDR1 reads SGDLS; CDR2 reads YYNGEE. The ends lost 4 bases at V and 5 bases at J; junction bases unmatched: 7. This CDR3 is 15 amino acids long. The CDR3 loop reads CASSPRLAGENEQYF. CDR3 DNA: TGTGCCAGCAGCCCGCGACTAGCGGGAGAAAACGAGCAGTACTTC.

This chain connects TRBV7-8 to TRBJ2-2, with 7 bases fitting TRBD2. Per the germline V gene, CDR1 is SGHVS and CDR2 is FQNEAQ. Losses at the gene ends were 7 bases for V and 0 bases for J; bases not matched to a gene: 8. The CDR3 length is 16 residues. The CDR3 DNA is TGTGCCAGCAATCTACGGGAGGCCGCGAACACCGGGGAGCTGTTTTTT. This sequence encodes CASNLREAANTGELFF.

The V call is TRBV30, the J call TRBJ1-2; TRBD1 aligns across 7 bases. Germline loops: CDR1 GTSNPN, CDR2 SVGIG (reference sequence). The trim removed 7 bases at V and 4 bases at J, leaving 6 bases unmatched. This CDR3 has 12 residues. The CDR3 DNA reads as TGTGCCTCCAGGGACAGCGTCTATGGCTACACCTTC. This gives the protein CASRDSVYGYTF.

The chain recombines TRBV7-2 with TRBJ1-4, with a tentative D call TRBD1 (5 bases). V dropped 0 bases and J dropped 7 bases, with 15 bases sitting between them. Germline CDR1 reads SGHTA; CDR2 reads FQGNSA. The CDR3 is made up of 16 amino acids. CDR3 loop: CASSLAPGGLGEKLFF. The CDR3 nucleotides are TGTGCCAGCAGCTTAGCGCCGGGGGGTTTAGGTGAAAAACTGTTTTTT.

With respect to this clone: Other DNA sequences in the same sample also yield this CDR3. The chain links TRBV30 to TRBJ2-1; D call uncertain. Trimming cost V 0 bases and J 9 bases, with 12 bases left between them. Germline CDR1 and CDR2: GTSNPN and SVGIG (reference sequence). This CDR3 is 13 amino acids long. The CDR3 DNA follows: TGTGCCTGGAGTGTACTCGGTTCCCGTGAGCAGTTCTTC. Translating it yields CAWSVLGSREQFF.

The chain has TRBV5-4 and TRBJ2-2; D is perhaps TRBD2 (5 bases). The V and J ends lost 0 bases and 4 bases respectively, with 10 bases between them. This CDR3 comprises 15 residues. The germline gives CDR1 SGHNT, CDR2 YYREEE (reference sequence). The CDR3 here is CASSLEGASTGELFF. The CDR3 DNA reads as TGTGCCAGCAGCTTGGAGGGAGCGAGCACCGGGGAGCTGTTTTTT.

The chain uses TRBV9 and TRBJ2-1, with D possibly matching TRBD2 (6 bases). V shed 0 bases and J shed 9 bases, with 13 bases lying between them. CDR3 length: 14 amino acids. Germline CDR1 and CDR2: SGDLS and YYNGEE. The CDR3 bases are TGTGCCAGCAGCGTAGGACTAGGGGCGATTGAGCAGTTCTTC. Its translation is CASSVGLGAIEQFF.

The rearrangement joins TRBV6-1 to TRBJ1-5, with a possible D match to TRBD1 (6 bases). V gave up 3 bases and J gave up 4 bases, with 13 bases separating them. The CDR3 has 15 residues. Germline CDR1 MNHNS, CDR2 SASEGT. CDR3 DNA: TGTGCCAGCAGTGATTATAGCACAGGGAATCAGCCCCAGCATTTT. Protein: CASSDYSTGNQPQHF.